The 22 T cell receptor beta chains given below trace back to one sample, sequenced in a study of Ad26.COV2.S vaccination and SARS-CoV-2 variants. Profiled with immunoSEQ multiplex PCR; TCRdb holds only in-frame clones, not every one. The sample shows about 350,000 clones, 65% to 90% of them seen only once. Treatment denoted: 15 to 20 received Ad26.COV2.S at low or high dose, single or two shots; several received placebo; per-sample allocation not given. Samples were taken on day 63 after the first vaccine or placebo injection. This specimen consisted of peripheral blood, obtained in a trial of Ad26.COV2.S vaccine versus placebo. These receptor sequences come from a person aged 18-65 years who received the Ad26.COV2.S COVID-19 vaccine or a placebo.

This chain uses TRBV28 with TRBJ1-2; perhaps TRBD1 as D (5 bases). Germline CDR1 reads MDHEN; CDR2 reads SYDVKM. V was pared by 6 bases and J by 4 bases, with 18 bases between. There are 15 residues in the CDR3. The CDR3 loop reads CASSLGAAPRYGYTF. CDR3 sequence (DNA): TGTGCCAGCAGCCTCGGGGCAGCGCCTCGCTATGGCTACACCTTC.

This clone was counted a few times. The chain links TRBV27 to TRBJ1-6; D remains unclear. This CDR3 comprises 12 residues. V was trimmed by 5 bases and J by 7 bases, leaving 6 bases between them. The germline V gene has CDR1 MNHEY and CDR2 SMNVEV (reference sequence). The CDR3 loop is CASSLRNSPLHF. The CDR3 coding sequence is TGTGCCAGCAGTCTCCGGAATTCACCCCTCCACTTT.

This chain connects TRBV10-3 to TRBJ1-2, with 7 positions matching TRBD1. V lost 7 bases, J lost 7 bases, and 9 bases stayed unmatched. CDR1 is ENHRY, CDR2 SYGVKD, per germline. The CDR3 loop spans 13 amino acids. The DNA of the CDR3 is TGTGCCATCACCGGGACAGCCTCATTTGGCTACACCTTC. It yields the protein CAITGTASFGYTF.

The gene calls are TRBV4-2 and TRBJ2-4, with D perhaps matching TRBD2 (5 bases). This CDR3 is built from 15 residues. V was trimmed by 0 bases and J by 5 bases, leaving 11 bases between them. The germline CDR1 and CDR2 sequences are LGHNA and YNFKEQ. The CDR3 DNA sequence: TGTGCCAGCAGCCAAGATCTCGGTAGCGAAAACATTCAGTACTTC. Protein: CASSQDLGSENIQYF.

This clone was recorded a few times. The chain couples TRBV3-1 (or the pseudogene TRBV3-2) to TRBJ2-7, with D unresolved. V shed 0 bases and J shed 2 bases, with 8 bases lying between them. From germline, CDR1 is LGHDT and CDR2 YNNKEL (reference sequence). The CDR3 has 14 amino acids. DNA of the CDR3: TGTGCCAGCAGCCAAGATGTCGCGACCTACGAGCAGTACTTC. This codes for CASSQDVATYEQYF.

The chain uses TRBV9 and TRBJ1-1; D is perhaps TRBD1 (5 bases). The V and J ends lost 2 bases and 1 base respectively, with 15 bases between them. The germline gives CDR1 SGDLS, CDR2 YYNGEE. This CDR3 comprises 16 residues. The CDR3 DNA reads as TGTGCCAGCAGCGTCTATTTGGAGGGGTGGAACACTGAAGCTTTCTTT. Protein: CASSVYLEGWNTEAFF.

The chain uses TRBV6-5 and TRBJ2-7; D might be TRBD1 (6 bases). This CDR3 spans 14 amino acids. V lost 6 bases and J 3 bases, leaving 15 bases between the germline ends. Germline V gene data show CDR1 as MNHEY and CDR2 as SVGAGI. CDR3 protein: CASRPTDSNYEQYF. CDR3 bases: TGTGCCAGCAGACCGACGGACAGCAACTACGAGCAGTACTTC.

This chain uses TRBV6-6 with TRBJ1-1; D is perhaps TRBD1 (6 bases). V was clipped by 5 bases and J by 1 base, with 14 bases between them. CDR1 is MNHNY and CDR2 is SVGAGI in the germline V gene (reference sequence). The CDR3 contains 15 residues. Here the CDR3 DNA reads TGTGCCAGCAGTCGGGGGGCCGCTACGAACACTGAAGCTTTCTTT. It codes for CASSRGAATNTEAFF.

The CDR3 bases are TGTGCCATCAGTGACCTTAACAAGGGGGCCGTCTCCTACGAGCAGTACTTC. Translated, it gives CAISDLNKGAVSYEQYF. The rearrangement links TRBV10-3 to TRBJ2-7, with 7 bases fitting TRBD1. Germline V gene data show CDR1 as ENHRY and CDR2 as SYGVKD. This CDR3 spans 17 amino acids. V gave up 3 bases and J gave up 0 bases; unmatched junction bases: 11.

V and J are TRBV27 and TRBJ1-5; the match to TRBD1 covers 8 bases. The CDR3 runs 18 residues. Germline V gene data show CDR1 as MNHEY and CDR2 as SMNVEV (reference sequence). V gave up 5 bases and J gave up 0 bases; unmatched junction bases: 12. The CDR3 coding sequence is TGTGCCAGCAGTCCCGGACAGGGAGGGGGTAATAGCAATCAGCCCCAGCATTTT. This encodes CASSPGQGGGNSNQPQHF.

The rearrangement joins TRBV7-2 to TRBJ2-7, with TRBD2 identical over 11 bases. The J segment lost 2 bases and the V segment lost 5 bases, leaving 14 bases of the junction unmatched. This CDR3 has 18 amino acids. CDR1 is SGHTA, CDR2 FQGNSA, per germline. The CDR3 here is CASSIRTSGRMLTYEQYF. The CDR3 DNA reads as TGTGCCAGCAGCATTAGGACTAGCGGGCGTATGCTAACCTACGAGCAGTACTTC.

The chain joins TRBV4-2 to TRBJ2-7, with TRBD2 matching over 14 bases. V was pared by 3 bases and J by 2 bases, with 3 bases of the junction left unmatched. CDR1 and CDR2 (germline): LGHNA, YNFKEQ. The CDR3 loop spans 16 amino acids. CDR3 loop: CASSQTGLAGAYEQYF. The CDR3 DNA is TGTGCCAGCAGCCAGACGGGACTAGCGGGAGCCTACGAGCAGTACTTC.

This clone showed up just a few times. The chain employs TRBV14 and TRBJ2-7, with no clear D. The CDR3 has 12 residues. V was trimmed by 4 bases and J by 2 bases, leaving 6 bases between them. Germline CDR1 is SGHDN and CDR2 is FVKESK. The CDR3 DNA reads as TGTGCCAGCAGCCCCACAGCCTACGAGCAGTACTTC. Protein: CASSPTAYEQYF.

This clone was counted ten times or more. The gene calls are TRBV7-3 and TRBJ2-7; 7 nucleotides match TRBD2. The germline V gene has CDR1 SGHTA and CDR2 FQGTGA. V lost 6 bases to trimming and J lost 2 bases; unmatched junction nucleotides: 7. The CDR3 is 14 amino acids. The CDR3 spells CASSSLAGPYEQYF. The CDR3 DNA reads TGTGCCAGCAGTTCCTTAGCGGGTCCCTACGAGCAGTACTTC. The full variable domain, its missing parts supplied by reference TRBV7-3 and TRBJ2-7, is GAGVSQTPSNKVTEKGKYVELRCDPISGHTALYWYRQSLGQGPEFLIYFQGTGAADDSGLPNDRFFAVRPEGSVSTLKIQRTERGDSAVYLCASSSLAGPYEQYFGPGTRLTVT.

This clone has only a few counts. This chain joins TRBV7-9 and TRBJ1-5; D not resolved. The germline CDR1 and CDR2 sequences are SEHNR and FQNEAQ (reference sequence). V shed 1 base and J shed 7 bases, with 11 bases lying between them. The CDR3 consists of 14 residues. Here the CDR3 reads CASSLVGESQPQHF. DNA for the CDR3: TGTGCCAGCAGCTTAGTTGGGGAATCGCAGCCCCAGCATTTT.

The V and J genes are TRBV19 and TRBJ2-6; 8 bases match TRBD1. Germline CDR1 and CDR2: LNHDA and SQIVND (reference sequence). After removal of 6 bases from V and 4 bases from J, the junction contained 2 bases not matched to a gene. This CDR3 has 14 amino acids. The CDR3 DNA reads as TGTGCCAGTAGCCAGGGGGCCGGGGCCAACGTCCTGACTTTC. Translation: CASSQGAGANVLTF.

The rearrangement joins TRBV11-2 to TRBJ1-1; 8 bases match TRBD1. Germline trimming cut 5 bases from V and 1 base from J; bases unmatched to any gene: 9. Germline V gene data show CDR1 as SGHAT and CDR2 as FQNNGV. CDR3 length equals 16 residues. This CDR3 is CASSPLTGTGNTEAFF. The DNA of the CDR3 is TGTGCCAGCAGCCCCTTAACCGGGACAGGGAACACTGAAGCTTTCTTT.

The rearrangement uses TRBV7-9 and TRBJ2-7, with 7 bases identical to TRBD1. The CDR3 runs to 15 residues. Trimming at V came to 4 bases and at J to 2 bases, leaving 8 bases not matched to a gene. Germline CDR1 SEHNR, CDR2 FQNEAQ (reference sequence). CDR3 region: CASSSYDRVPYEQYF. Here the CDR3 DNA reads TGTGCCAGCAGCTCCTACGACAGGGTTCCCTACGAGCAGTACTTC.

V and J are TRBV28 and TRBJ1-1, with D possibly matching TRBD1 (5 bases). With 5 bases removed from V and 10 bases from J, the gap between germline ends came to 17 bases. The CDR3 sequence is 13 residues long. The germline V gene has CDR1 MDHEN and CDR2 SYDVKM. The CDR3 spells CASSPREGRVAFF. The CDR3 DNA is TGTGCCAGCAGTCCGCGCGAGGGGCGAGTAGCTTTCTTT.

This chain connects TRBV5-1 to TRBJ1-1; no reliable D call. Germline values: CDR1 SGHRS, CDR2 YFSETQ. The V and J ends lost 5 bases and 11 bases respectively, with 13 bases between them. The CDR3 extends over 11 amino acids. The CDR3 loop reads CASSFGGAAFF. In DNA form, the CDR3 reads TGCGCCAGCAGTTTCGGTGGTGCGGCTTTCTTT.

The gene calls are TRBV30 and TRBJ1-6; D is possibly TRBD1 (6 bases). CDR1 and CDR2 from the germline V gene are GTSNPN and SVGIG (reference sequence). CDR3 length equals 13 residues. Deletions cut 5 bases from V and 8 bases from J, with 13 bases between. In DNA form, the CDR3 reads TGTGCCTGGGGGAGGGGGGGTTATTCACCCCTCCACTTT. Protein product: CAWGRGGYSPLHF.

This clone was seen just once. The rearrangement uses TRBV6-1 and TRBJ1-5; D not resolved. Germline CDR1 and CDR2: MNHNS and SASEGT. Trimming took 2 bases from V and 2 from J, leaving 13 bases between them. The CDR3 is made up of 16 amino acids. CDR3 bases: TGTGCCAGCAGTGAACGATGGTTCGATGGCAATCAGCCCCAGCATTTT. It specifies CASSERWFDGNQPQHF.